The 26 T cell receptor beta chains presented below share a single source sample, sequenced in a study of blood T cell repertoires in COVID-19. Assay used: immunoSEQ multiplex PCR; TCRdb lists only in-frame clones, some missing. Of around 10,000 clones in the sample, around 87% were seen once. Sequenced input: peripheral blood. The receptors originated from a human donor in a cohort sampled during active COVID-19.

V usage is TRBV9 and J usage is TRBJ1-2, with D possibly being TRBD1 (5 bases). Germline CDR1 is SGDLS and CDR2 is YYNGEE. The germline V and J ends were trimmed by 0 bases and 3 bases, with 9 bases remaining between them. This CDR3 spans 14 amino acids. The CDR3 loop is CASSVGGRDYGYTF. The CDR3 region has the DNA TGTGCCAGCAGCGTAGGTGGCAGGGACTATGGCTACACCTTC.

The genes are TRBV11-2 and TRBJ2-2; a weak D match, TRBD2 (6 bases). Trimming left V 4 bases short and J 7 bases short, with 13 bases between. Per germline, CDR1 SGHAT and CDR2 FQNNGV. This CDR3 has 14 residues. The DNA for the CDR3 is TGTGCCAGCAGCTACTCGGGGGAGGTCGGGGAGCTGTTTTTT. As protein: CASSYSGEVGELFF.

The genes are TRBV6-1 and TRBJ2-1, with 10 positions matching TRBD2. Per germline, CDR1 MNHNS and CDR2 SASEGT. The CDR3 runs to 13 residues. V lost 3 bases to trimming and J lost 13 bases; unmatched junction nucleotides: 6. In DNA form, the CDR3 reads TGTGCCAGCAGTGAGATAGCGGGGGGTCCTCAGTTCTTC. This translates into CASSEIAGGPQFF.

The chain carries TRBV6-2 or TRBV6-3 and TRBJ1-5; TRBD1 might be the D (5 bases). The CDR3 sequence is 15 residues long. Looked up from germline, CDR1 is MNHEY and CDR2 is SVGEGT. The germline V and J ends were trimmed by 5 bases and 7 bases, with 18 bases remaining between them. The CDR3 loop reads CASSLRAPGRQPQHF. The CDR3 region has the DNA TGTGCCAGCAGTCTCAGGGCCCCCGGAAGGCAGCCCCAGCATTTT.

The chain has TRBV19 and TRBJ2-4; 10 bases are a match to TRBD1. The V gene's germline CDR1 is LNHDA and CDR2 SQIVND (reference sequence). Trimming removed 8 bases from V and 5 bases from J; junction bases left unmatched: 9. CDR3 size: 15 residues. The CDR3 sequence: CASRLGQGFQNIQYF. CDR3 DNA: TGTGCCAGTCGCCTGGGACAGGGGTTTCAAAACATTCAGTACTTC.

The chain joins TRBV24-1 to TRBJ2-2; 9 bases are a match to TRBD1. Trimming at V came to 3 bases and at J to 6 bases, leaving 7 bases not matched to a gene. Per germline, CDR1 KGHDR and CDR2 SFDVKD. CDR3 length equals 16 residues. CDR3 loop: CATSDEDRGGSGELFF. The CDR3 bases are TGTGCCACCAGTGATGAGGACAGGGGTGGATCCGGGGAGCTGTTTTTT.

J is TRBJ1-1 and V is TRBV4-1; 7 nucleotides match TRBD1. CDR3 length equals 14 residues. The J segment lost 2 bases and the V segment lost 5 bases, leaving 5 bases of the junction unmatched. Per the germline V gene, CDR1 is MGHRA and CDR2 is YSYEKL. The CDR3 coding sequence is TGCGCCAGCAGCGACCGGACAGGAAACACTGAAGCTTTCTTT. This sequence encodes CASSDRTGNTEAFF.

The J gene is TRBJ2-1, the V gene TRBV6-2 or TRBV6-3, with a tentative D call TRBD2 (5 bases). The CDR3 is made up of 11 amino acids. Trimming shortened V by 6 bases and J by 9 bases, and 9 bases separated the two germline ends. Per the germline V gene, CDR1 is MNHEY and CDR2 is SVGEGT. CDR3 sequence reads: CASSRGSEQFF. For the CDR3, the DNA is TGTGCCAGCAGCCGAGGGAGTGAGCAGTTCTTC.

The chain joins TRBV13 to TRBJ1-6; D unresolved. From germline, CDR1 is PRHDT and CDR2 FYEKMQ (reference sequence). The length of the CDR3 is 18 residues. Between the trimmed V and J ends, which lost 1 base and 0 bases, there was a span of 13 bases. The CDR3 sequence is CASSLASSTSSYNSPLHF. CDR3 DNA sequence: TGTGCCAGCAGCTTAGCCTCTTCCACGAGCTCCTATAATTCACCCCTCCACTTT.

The chain couples TRBV27 to TRBJ2-7; the match to TRBD1 covers 9 bases. Germline V gives CDR1 MNHEY, CDR2 SMNVEV (reference sequence). Unmatched junction bases numbered 7, after V lost 5 bases and J lost 5 bases. The CDR3 consists of 14 residues. In DNA, the CDR3 is TGTGCCAGCAGTCCGGGACAGGGAGGTAACGAGCAGTACTTC. Its protein product is CASSPGQGGNEQYF.

V and J are TRBV6-5 and TRBJ1-3; 7 bases are a match to TRBD1. The germline CDR1 and CDR2 sequences are MNHEY and SVGAGI. The CDR3 covers 15 residues. The junction had 9 bases not matched to a gene; V was cut back by 6 bases and J by 4 bases. The CDR3 coding sequence is TGTGCCAGCAGACGTGACAGGGAATCAGGAAACACCATATATTTT. Translated: CASRRDRESGNTIYF.

This sequence joins TRBV6-5 and TRBJ1-4; 11 bases fit TRBD1. From germline, CDR1 is MNHEY and CDR2 SVGAGI. This CDR3 has 13 amino acids. Trimming removed 4 bases from V and 12 bases from J; junction bases left unmatched: 4. As DNA, the CDR3 is TGTGCCAGCAGTTGGACAGGGGGCCGTGAACTGTTTTTT. It is translated as CASSWTGGRELFF.

This sequence joins TRBV3-1 (or the pseudogene TRBV3-2) and TRBJ2-7; D may be TRBD2 (6 bases). The V end was cut by 1 base, the J end by 2 bases, with 15 bases between. Germline CDR1 and CDR2: LGHDT and YNNKEL (reference sequence). The CDR3 runs 16 residues. The CDR3 DNA follows: TGTGCCAGCAGCCAAGGGTGGGGACTCTCGGCCTACGAGCAGTACTTC. Encoded protein: CASSQGWGLSAYEQYF.

The chain is built from TRBV28 and TRBJ1-1, with TRBD1 identical over 9 bases. V shed 3 bases, J shed 6 bases, and the junction held 5 bases outside the gene matches. CDR3 size: 14 residues. Per germline, CDR1 MDHEN and CDR2 SYDVKM. CDR3 in amino acids: CASSFKQGAAEAFF. The DNA of the CDR3 is TGTGCCAGCAGTTTCAAACAGGGGGCAGCTGAAGCTTTCTTT.

The chain carries TRBV24-1 and TRBJ1-2; D unclear. V was clipped by 5 bases and J by 4 bases, with 7 bases between them. The CDR3 totals 12 residues. The germline CDR1 and CDR2 sequences are KGHDR and SFDVKD. The CDR3 DNA is TGTGCCACCAGTGGAGGCAGCTATGGCTACACCTTC. It is translated as CATSGGSYGYTF.

Here the CDR3 reads CASRRTGDSYEQYF. The DNA for the CDR3 is TGTGCCAGCAGGAGGACGGGGGATTCCTACGAGCAGTACTTC. V is TRBV2 and J is TRBJ2-7; tentative D call: TRBD2 (6 bases). The CDR3 is 14 residues long. CDR1 is SNHLY and CDR2 is FYNNEI in the germline V gene. Trimming left V 6 bases short and J 1 base short, with 13 bases between. Together with reference TRBV2 and TRBJ2-7, the CDR3 gives the full variable domain: EPEVTQTPSHQVTQMGQEVILRCVPISNHLYFYWYRQILGQKVEFLVSFYNNEISEKSEIFDDQFSVERPDGSNFTLKIRSTKLEDSAMYFCASRRTGDSYEQYFGPGTRLTVT.

V and J are TRBV30 and TRBJ2-7, with D uncertain. The CDR3 spans 10 residues. Trimming pared 5 bases from V and 3 bases from J, leaving 5 bases between. The V gene's germline CDR1 is GTSNPN and CDR2 SVGIG (reference sequence). CDR3 bases: TGTGCCTGGGGGCACTACGAGCAGTACTTC. Its translation is CAWGHYEQYF.

This rearrangement joins TRBV2 to TRBJ1-1; TRBD1 aligns across 7 bases. Germline values: CDR1 SNHLY, CDR2 FYNNEI. This CDR3 region has 14 residues. With V trimmed by 3 bases and J by 9 bases, 10 bases remained unmatched. CDR3 bases: TGTGCCAGCAGTGAGAGGGAACAGGGGATTCAAGCTTTCTTT. Protein: CASSEREQGIQAFF.

This rearrangement joins TRBV5-1 to TRBJ2-7, with 10 bases identical to TRBD2. CDR1 and CDR2 from the germline V gene are SGHRS and YFSETQ. J gave up 5 bases and V 4 bases, and 12 bases lay outside the gene matches. The CDR3 consists of 16 residues. CDR3 in DNA: TGCGCCAGCAGCCACAGGTTGAGCGGGGGGGACCACGAGCAGTACTTC. Translating it yields CASSHRLSGGDHEQYF.

CDR3 sequence (DNA): TGTGCCAGCAGCTTGGCGGGACATTCTAATGAGCAGTTCTTC. Its protein product is CASSLAGHSNEQFF. This chain joins TRBV5-5 and TRBJ2-1; tentatively, D is TRBD1 (6 bases). The CDR3 is 14 amino acids. V was cut by 0 bases and J by 7 bases, with 11 bases left in between. Germline CDR1 and CDR2: SGHKS and YYEKEE (reference sequence).

The rearrangement joins TRBV30 to TRBJ1-5, with D perhaps TRBD1 (5 bases). In germline, CDR1 is GTSNPN, CDR2 SVGIG (reference sequence). The CDR3 consists of 16 residues. The V end lost 0 bases, the J end lost 3 bases, and 15 bases lay between the germline ends. CDR3 loop: CAWSVWGTAINQPQHF. The CDR3 nucleotides are TGTGCCTGGAGTGTATGGGGCACGGCAATCAATCAGCCCCAGCATTTT. Complete variable domain (other parts from reference TRBV30 and TRBJ1-5): SQTIHQWPATLVQPVGSPLSLECTVEGTSNPNLYWYRQAAGRGLQLLFYSVGIGQISSEVPQNLSASRPQDRQFILSSKKLLLSDSGFYLCAWSVWGTAINQPQHFGDGTRLSIL.

The gene calls are TRBV13 and TRBJ1-6; unclear D gene. The CDR3 sequence is 15 residues long. Per germline, CDR1 PRHDT and CDR2 FYEKMQ (reference sequence). Trimming left V 5 bases short and J 2 bases short, with 10 bases between. The CDR3 nucleotides read TGTGCCAGCAGCCGTAACGCAGCCTATAATTCACCCCTCCACTTT. Residues: CASSRNAAYNSPLHF.

This clone was seen once. This chain connects TRBV11-3 to TRBJ2-7; possibly TRBD2 for D (6 bases). Trimming took 5 bases from V and 2 from J, leaving 7 bases between them. From germline, CDR1 is SGHNT and CDR2 YENEEA. The CDR3 loop spans 12 amino acids. The CDR3 is CASSRGTYEQYF. The CDR3 nucleotides are TGTGCCAGCAGCCGCGGGACCTACGAGCAGTACTTC.

The rearrangement uses TRBV5-1 and TRBJ1-6, with D possibly matching TRBD1 (6 bases). The germline V gene has CDR1 SGHRS and CDR2 YFSETQ. The V end was cut by 4 bases, the J end by 4 bases, with 21 bases between. This CDR3 region has 18 residues. The CDR3 DNA reads as TGCGCCAGCAGCCGAAATCCGGGACAAGATTCTTATAATTCACCCCTCCACTTT. Residues: CASSRNPGQDSYNSPLHF.

The chain joins TRBV6-5 to TRBJ1-2, with D possibly TRBD1 on 6 matching bases. Between the trimmed V and J ends, which lost 4 bases and 2 bases, there was a span of 14 bases. CDR1 and CDR2 (germline): MNHEY, SVGAGI. The CDR3 totals 15 residues. The DNA of the CDR3 is TGTGCCAGCAGTTGGTCGGGACACTCGAACTATGGCTACACCTTC. Its translation: CASSWSGHSNYGYTF.

The chain employs TRBV28 and TRBJ2-5; D is perhaps TRBD1 (6 bases). Germline V gene lookup returns CDR1 MDHEN and CDR2 SYDVKM. The CDR3 runs 15 residues. Trimming pared 4 bases from V and 0 bases from J, leaving 12 bases between. This CDR3 is CASSSPGHYQETQYF. For the CDR3, the DNA is TGTGCCAGCAGTTCGCCGGGACACTACCAAGAGACCCAGTACTTC.